This T cell receptor (beta chain) was profiled in a study of control samples from healthy donors and cancer patients. The CDR3 sequence is 15 residues long. Germline lookup yields CDR1 MNHEY and CDR2 SMNVEV (reference sequence). V gave up 6 bases and J gave up 0 bases, with 12 bases separating them. This table comes from immunoSEQ multiplex PCR, and its TCRdb copy is limited to in-frame clones, with some not included. The sample carries over 85,000 clones, under 95% recorded once. This clonotype originated in a woman aged 18-29 years in good health. Input material: blood. The rearrangement uses TRBV27 and TRBJ1-5; D not certain. CDR3 DNA sequence: TGTGCCAGCAGGATGGGTTTCAATAGCAATCAGCCCCAGCATTTT. This translates into CASRMGFNSNQPQHF.